This T cell receptor beta chain was obtained from a study of shared clonotypes between healthy human individuals. Study overall: CD4 naive and CD4 memory each took three plates per donor, while CD8 naive took two and CD8 memory one.

Several immunoSEQ plates received, in even portions, the genomic DNA of each subset. It was approximately 0.2 ug DNA, 31,000 or so T cell genomes, that sorted-subset replicate PCRs used. The method was immunoSEQ multiplex PCR; TCRdb's version includes in-frame clones alone and lacks a portion of them. The sample has some 660,000 clones, around four fifths seen once. Healthy HIV-negative adults without recent acute infections or vaccinations served as donors. CDR1 SGDLS and CDR2 YYNGEE come from the germline V gene. With 0 bases removed from V and 4 bases from J, the gap between germline ends came to 10 bases. The CDR3 extends over 14 amino acids.

V is TRBV9 and J is TRBJ1-1; D is perhaps TRBD1 (6 bases). The sequencing input was memory CD4+ T cells sorted from blood. The subset here: CD45RA-negative fraction. The TCR comes from a woman younger than 45 in good health. The CDR3 loop reads CASSVGGGGTEAFF. The DNA for the CDR3 is TGTGCCAGCAGCGTAGGGGGAGGGGGCACTGAAGCTTTCTTT.